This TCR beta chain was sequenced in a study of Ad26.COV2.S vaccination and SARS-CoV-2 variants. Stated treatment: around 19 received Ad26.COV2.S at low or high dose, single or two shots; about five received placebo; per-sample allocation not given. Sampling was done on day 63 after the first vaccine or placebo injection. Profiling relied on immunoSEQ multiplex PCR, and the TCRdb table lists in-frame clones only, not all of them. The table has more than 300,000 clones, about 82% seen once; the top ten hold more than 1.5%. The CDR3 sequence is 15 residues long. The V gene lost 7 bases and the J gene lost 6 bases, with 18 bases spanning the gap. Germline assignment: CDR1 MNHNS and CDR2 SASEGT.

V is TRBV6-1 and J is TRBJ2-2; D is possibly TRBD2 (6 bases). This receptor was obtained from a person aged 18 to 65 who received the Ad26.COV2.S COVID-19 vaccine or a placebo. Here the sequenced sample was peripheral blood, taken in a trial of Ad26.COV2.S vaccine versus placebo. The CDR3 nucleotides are TGTGCCAGCACATACGGGACTCGCGGCGCCGGGGAGCTGTTTTTT. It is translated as CASTYGTRGAGELFF.